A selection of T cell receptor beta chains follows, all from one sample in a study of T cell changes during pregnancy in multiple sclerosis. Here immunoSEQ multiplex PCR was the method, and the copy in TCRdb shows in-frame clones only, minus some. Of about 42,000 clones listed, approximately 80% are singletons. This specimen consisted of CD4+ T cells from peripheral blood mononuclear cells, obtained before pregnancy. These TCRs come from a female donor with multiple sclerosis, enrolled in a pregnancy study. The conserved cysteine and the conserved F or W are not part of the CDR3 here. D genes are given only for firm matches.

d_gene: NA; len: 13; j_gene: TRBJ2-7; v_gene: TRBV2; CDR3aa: ASSVNSFRSYEQY
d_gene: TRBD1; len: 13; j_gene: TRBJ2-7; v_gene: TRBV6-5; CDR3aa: ASSAPGTGSYEQY
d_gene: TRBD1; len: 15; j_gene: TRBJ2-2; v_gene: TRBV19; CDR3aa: ASNAGQGATQYGELF
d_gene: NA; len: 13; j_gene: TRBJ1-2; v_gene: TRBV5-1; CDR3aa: ASSLGRGSEEGYT
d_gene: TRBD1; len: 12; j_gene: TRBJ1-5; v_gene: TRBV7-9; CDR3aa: ASSLGQGYQPQH
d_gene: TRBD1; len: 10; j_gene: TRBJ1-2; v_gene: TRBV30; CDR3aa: AWTTGSYGYT
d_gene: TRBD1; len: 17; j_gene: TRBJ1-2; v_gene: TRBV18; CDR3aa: ASSPFFLGQIMDYYGYT
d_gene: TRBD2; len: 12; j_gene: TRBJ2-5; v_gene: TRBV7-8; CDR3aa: ASSPRTSLETQY
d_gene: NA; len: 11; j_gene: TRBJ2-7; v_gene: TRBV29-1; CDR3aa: SVSQTGPYEQY
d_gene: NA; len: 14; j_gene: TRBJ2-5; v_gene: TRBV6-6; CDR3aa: ASSPNVGLFQETQY
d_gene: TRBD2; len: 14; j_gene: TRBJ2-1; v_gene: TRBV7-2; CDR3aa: ASSPPRVTGGDEQF
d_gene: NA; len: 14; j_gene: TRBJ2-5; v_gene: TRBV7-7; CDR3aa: ASSLSQAATQETQY
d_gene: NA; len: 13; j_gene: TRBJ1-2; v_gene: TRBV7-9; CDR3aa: ASSLFDSTNYGYT
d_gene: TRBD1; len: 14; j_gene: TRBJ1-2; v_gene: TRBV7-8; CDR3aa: ASSLVRLGGHYGYT
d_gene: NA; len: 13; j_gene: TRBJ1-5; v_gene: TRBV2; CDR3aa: ASSAGRGSNQPQH
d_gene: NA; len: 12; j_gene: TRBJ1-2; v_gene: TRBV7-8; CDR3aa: ASSPQGGGGGYT
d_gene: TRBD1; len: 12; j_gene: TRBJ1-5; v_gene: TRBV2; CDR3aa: ASSEGTGLWPQH
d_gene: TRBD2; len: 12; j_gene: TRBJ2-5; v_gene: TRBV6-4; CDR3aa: ASSATGGRETQY
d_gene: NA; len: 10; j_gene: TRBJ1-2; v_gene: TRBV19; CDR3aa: ASSIGHGGGT
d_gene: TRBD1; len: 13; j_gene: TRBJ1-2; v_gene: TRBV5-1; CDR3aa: ASSLWGQGDENLT
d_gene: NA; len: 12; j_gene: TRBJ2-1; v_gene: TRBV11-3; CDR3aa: ASSLGGLYNEQF
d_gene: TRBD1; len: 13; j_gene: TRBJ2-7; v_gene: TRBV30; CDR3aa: AWQVTWQGVDEQY
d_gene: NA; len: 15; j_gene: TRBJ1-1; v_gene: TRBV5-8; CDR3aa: ASSLVHGVIMNTEAF
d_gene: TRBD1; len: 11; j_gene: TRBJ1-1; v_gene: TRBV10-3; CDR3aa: AIKQGPNTEAF
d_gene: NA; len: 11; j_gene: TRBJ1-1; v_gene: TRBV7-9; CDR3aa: ASSAVEWTEAF
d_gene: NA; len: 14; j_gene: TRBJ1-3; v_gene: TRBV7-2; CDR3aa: ASSGQASSSGNTIY
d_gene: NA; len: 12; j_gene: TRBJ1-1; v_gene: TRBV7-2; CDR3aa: ASSPRRGSTEAF
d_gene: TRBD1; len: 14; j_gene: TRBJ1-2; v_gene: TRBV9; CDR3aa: ASSVEPTGGSGGYT
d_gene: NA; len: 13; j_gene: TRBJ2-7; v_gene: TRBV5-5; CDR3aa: ASSLGRASSYEQY
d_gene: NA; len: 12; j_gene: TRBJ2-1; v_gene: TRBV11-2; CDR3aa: ASSLEGAAREEF
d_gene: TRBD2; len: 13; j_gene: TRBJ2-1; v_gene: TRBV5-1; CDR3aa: ASSLSGSSYNEQF
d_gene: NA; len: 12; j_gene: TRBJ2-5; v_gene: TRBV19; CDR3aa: ASRPTGSTETQY
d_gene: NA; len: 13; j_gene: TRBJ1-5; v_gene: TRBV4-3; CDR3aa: ASSQDRTSNQPQH
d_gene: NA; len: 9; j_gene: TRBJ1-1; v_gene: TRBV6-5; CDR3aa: ASSSRTEAF
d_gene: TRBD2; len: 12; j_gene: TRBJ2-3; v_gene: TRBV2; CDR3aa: ASSKTSGTDTQY
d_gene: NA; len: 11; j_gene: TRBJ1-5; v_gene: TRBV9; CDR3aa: ASGGGREYPQH
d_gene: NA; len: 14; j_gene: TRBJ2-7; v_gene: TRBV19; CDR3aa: ASSVLRGQGGYEQY
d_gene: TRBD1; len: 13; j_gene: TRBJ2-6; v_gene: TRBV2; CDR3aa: ASSGLDRESNVLT
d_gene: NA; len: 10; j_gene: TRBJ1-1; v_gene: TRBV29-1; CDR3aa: SGGDTDTEAF
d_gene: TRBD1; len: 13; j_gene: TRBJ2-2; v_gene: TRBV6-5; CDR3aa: ASRGTDGATGELF
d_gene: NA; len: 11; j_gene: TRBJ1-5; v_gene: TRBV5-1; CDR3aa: ASSFGGNQPQH
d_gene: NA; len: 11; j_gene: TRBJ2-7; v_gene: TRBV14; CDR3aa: ASSQVEGAEQY
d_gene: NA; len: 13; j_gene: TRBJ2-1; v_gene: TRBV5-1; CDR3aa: ASSPVGATYNEQF
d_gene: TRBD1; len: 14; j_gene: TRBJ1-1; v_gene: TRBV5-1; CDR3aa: ASSLGRVTGDTEAF
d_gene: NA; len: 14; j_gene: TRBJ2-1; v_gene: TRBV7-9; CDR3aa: ASSRRVSSSYNEQF
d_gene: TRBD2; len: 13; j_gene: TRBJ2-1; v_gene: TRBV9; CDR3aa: ASSLGAGGYNEQF
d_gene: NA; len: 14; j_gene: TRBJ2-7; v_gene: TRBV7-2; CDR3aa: ASSSGAGPRTYEQY
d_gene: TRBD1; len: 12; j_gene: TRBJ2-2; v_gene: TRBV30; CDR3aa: ACTGTGGPGELF
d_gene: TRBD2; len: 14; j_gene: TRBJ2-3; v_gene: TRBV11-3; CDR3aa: ASSLDGGSDADTQY
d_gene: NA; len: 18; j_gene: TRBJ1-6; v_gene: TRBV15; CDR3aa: ATSTKFRGQSSSYNSPLH
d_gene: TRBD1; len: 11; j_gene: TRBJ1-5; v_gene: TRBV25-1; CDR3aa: ASSGQGDQPQH
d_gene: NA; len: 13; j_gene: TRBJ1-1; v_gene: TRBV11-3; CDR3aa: ASSLSGGSNTEAF
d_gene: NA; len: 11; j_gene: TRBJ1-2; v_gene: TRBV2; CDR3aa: ASSGTWTDGYT